A selection of T cell receptor beta chains follows, all from one sample in a study of shared clonotypes between healthy human individuals. Measured with immunoSEQ multiplex PCR; TCRdb has only the in-frame clones, and not every one. The data show about 1 million clones, around 76% seen once. The sequenced sample was memory CD4+ T cells sorted from blood. These receptors came from a man aged 18-30 years in good health. CDR3s include the opening cysteine and the closing phenylalanine or tryptophan. A D gene is named only where the DNA matches it firmly. Expanded clones are given a class, and other clones once, few, many or no size at all.

j_gene,len,abundance,d_gene,v_gene,CDR3nt,CDR3aa
TRBJ2-7,11,-,-,TRBV10-3,TGTGCCATCAGTGAAAGGCAGGTCCAGTACTTC,CAISERQVQYF
TRBJ2-2,13,-,-,TRBV5-8,TGTGCCAGCAGCCGGTCGTCCACCGGGGAGCTGTTTTTT,CASSRSSTGELFF
TRBJ2-7,15,-,TRBD2,TRBV30,TGTGCCTGGAGGCCAATAGCGGGATCTACCTACGAGCAGTACTTC,CAWRPIAGSTYEQYF
TRBJ2-1,16,many,TRBD2,TRBV7-7,TGTGCTAGCAGCCCACGGACTAGCGGGTCCTACAATGAGCAGTTCTTC,CASSPRTSGSYNEQFF
TRBJ2-7,13,-,-,TRBV10-1,TGCGCCAGCAGTGCGCGTCCCGGGATCGAGCAGTACTTC,CASSARPGIEQYF
TRBJ1-4,14,once,-,TRBV19,TGTGCCAGTAGTATGGGGGTCGTGAATGAAAAACTGTTTTTT,CASSMGVVNEKLFF
TRBJ2-5,16,-,TRBD1,TRBV10-3,TGTGCCATCAGTGAGAGTCAGGCAGGGGGCAAAGAGACCCAGTACTTC,CAISESQAGGKETQYF
TRBJ2-3,15,once,-,TRBV7-2,TGTGCCAGCAGCTTAGACGGGAGCACCGCAGATACGCAGTATTTT,CASSLDGSTADTQYF
TRBJ1-4,15,-,-,TRBV15,TGTGCCACCAGCAGAGGTGAGGTGGCCGAGAAGGAACTGTTTTTT,CATSRGEVAEKELFF
TRBJ1-1,14,-,TRBD1,TRBV30,TGTGCCTGGAGGGGACAGGGGGCGACGCGTGAAGCTTTCTTT,CAWRGQGATREAFF
TRBJ1-4,14,-,-,TRBV5-1,TGCGCCAGCAGCTTGAGTGCGGTTAATGAAAAACTGTTTTTT,CASSLSAVNEKLFF
TRBJ2-7,15,-,TRBD1,TRBV5-6,TGTGCCAGCAGCTTGGGAGGGACAGGTTCCTACGAGCAGTACTTC,CASSLGGTGSYEQYF
TRBJ1-4,14,-,-,TRBV9,TGTGCCAGCAGCGTAGATAGTCATAATGAAAAACTGTTTTTT,CASSVDSHNEKLFF
TRBJ2-7,14,-,TRBD2,TRBV2,TGTGCCACCAAGATCCCGACTAGCGGGAGTCTACAGTCCTTC,CATKIPTSGSLQSF
TRBJ1-1,15,-,-,TRBV5-5,TGTGCCAGCAGCTTGGTGGGGAGTTTGAACACTGAAGCTTTCTTT,CASSLVGSLNTEAFF
TRBJ2-7,14,-,-,TRBV6-1,TGTGCCAGCAGTCCCAGGGGCAGTGACTACGAGCAGTACTTC,CASSPRGSDYEQYF
TRBJ1-6,16,-,-,TRBV2,TGTGCCAGCAGTGAATCCCCGGGGGTTGCGGGGTCACCCCTCCACTTT,CASSESPGVAGSPLHF
TRBJ1-5,16,many,TRBD1,TRBV7-6,TGTGCCAGCAGCCCGGAAGTAGACAGGGGCAATCAGCCCCAGCATTTT,CASSPEVDRGNQPQHF
TRBJ1-5,16,few,TRBD1,TRBV19,TGTGCCAGTAGTTCAGGGGGCTTCTTGGGCAATCAGCCCCAGCATTTT,CASSSGGFLGNQPQHF
TRBJ1-1,15,few,-,TRBV30,TGTGCCTGGAGGACCCCGGGACAACGGAACACTGAAGCTTTCTTT,CAWRTPGQRNTEAFF
TRBJ1-2,8,few,-,TRBV29-1,TGCAGCGCCGGGACGGGGACCTTC,CSAGTGTF
TRBJ1-6,18,-,-,TRBV6-1,TGTGCCAGCAGTGAAACGTTCGGTAGGAGCTCCTATAATTCACCCCTCCACTTT,CASSETFGRSSYNSPLHF
TRBJ2-7,14,-,-,TRBV12-5,TGTGCTAGTGGTCTCGGGACCCAAGACCACGAGCAGTACTTC,CASGLGTQDHEQYF
TRBJ2-2,12,-,-,TRBV29-1,TGCAGCGTAGGCCGGAACACCGGGGAGCTGTTTTTT,CSVGRNTGELFF
TRBJ2-3,20,-,TRBD2,TRBV5-1,TGCGCCAGCAGCTGGGGTACTAGCGGGAGGGCCTTTTTACGCACAGATACGCAGTATTTT,CASSWGTSGRAFLRTDTQYF
TRBJ2-5,12,-,-,TRBV29-1,TGCAGCGCACGAGGGGGTTCTGAGACCCAGTACTTC,CSARGGSETQYF
TRBJ2-1,14,-,-,TRBV6-1,TGTGCCAGCCGAAGAGCGCGCACCTACAATGAGCAGTTCTTC,CASRRARTYNEQFF
TRBJ1-2,13,-,-,TRBV2,TGTGCCAGCAGCCTCGGGTTATCCTATGGCTACACCTTC,CASSLGLSYGYTF
TRBJ2-7,12,-,TRBD1,TRBV6-5,TGTGCCAGCGGGCCAGGGGGCTTCGAGCAGTACTTC,CASGPGGFEQYF
TRBJ2-3,15,-,TRBD2,TRBV28,TGTGCCAGCATGCTAGCGGGGAAGCCCGTAGATACGCAGTATTTT,CASMLAGKPVDTQYF
TRBJ2-3,15,few,TRBD1,TRBV5-1,TGCGCCAGCAGGGGCGGACAGGGGAGCACAGATACGCAGTATTTT,CASRGGQGSTDTQYF
TRBJ2-5,15,-,TRBD2,TRBV15,TGTGCCACCAGCAGAGGCGCGGGACTACAAGAGACCCAGTACTTC,CATSRGAGLQETQYF
TRBJ2-3,15,-,TRBD2,TRBV5-1,TGCGCCAGCAGCTCCCCTAGCGGTAGCACAGATACGCAGTATTTT,CASSSPSGSTDTQYF
TRBJ1-2,16,few,-,TRBV4-2,TGTGCCAGCAGCCCATCATCGGAAAGGCACGAGAATGGCTACACCTTC,CASSPSSERHENGYTF
TRBJ2-3,15,-,TRBD2,TRBV7-6,TGTGCCAGCAGCTTAGGGACTAGCCTCACAGATACGCAGTATTTT,CASSLGTSLTDTQYF
TRBJ1-1,14,once,-,TRBV18,TGTGCCAGCTCACCACCGGGCAAGAACACTGAAGCTTTCTTT,CASSPPGKNTEAFF
TRBJ2-3,16,few,-,TRBV11-2,TGTGCCAGCAGCTTGGATAGCGGAGGGTTCACAGATACGCAGTATTTT,CASSLDSGGFTDTQYF
TRBJ2-7,15,-,-,TRBV6-1,TGTGCCAGCAGTACCCAAGGACAGACCCTTAGCGAGCAGTACTTC,CASSTQGQTLSEQYF
TRBJ2-7,16,-,TRBD1,TRBV6-6,TGTGCCAGCAGGTCCAGACCGGGACAGGGGGCGGGCGAGCAGTACTTC,CASRSRPGQGAGEQYF
TRBJ2-1,11,many,-,TRBV20-1,TGCAGTGCTAGAGTGGAGAATGAGCAGTTCTTC,CSARVENEQFF
TRBJ2-7,13,-,-,TRBV29-1,TGCAGCGTTGAATCCGACACCGACTACGAGCAGTACTTC,CSVESDTDYEQYF
TRBJ2-7,13,-,-,TRBV9,TGTGCCAGCAGCGTAGAAACGACAACCGAGCAGTACTTC,CASSVETTTEQYF
TRBJ2-7,15,-,TRBD1,TRBV11-2,TGTGCCAGCAGCCTGGACAGGGGAGGGAACTACGAGCAGTACTTC,CASSLDRGGNYEQYF
TRBJ2-4,15,-,TRBD2,TRBV9,TGTGCCAGCAGCGGAACCAGCGGGGGGCGAAACATTCAGTACTTC,CASSGTSGGRNIQYF
TRBJ2-7,15,-,TRBD1,TRBV7-8,TGTGCCAGCAGACTTGAGGGGACAGGGTACCACGAGCAGTACTTC,CASRLEGTGYHEQYF
TRBJ2-7,14,once,-,TRBV6-1,TGTGCCAGCATCCGAGCAGGGGGGCCCTACGAGCAGTACTTC,CASIRAGGPYEQYF
TRBJ2-7,12,once,-,TRBV5-4,TGTGCCAGCAGCTCGGCGAGTGGCGAGCAGTACTTC,CASSSASGEQYF
TRBJ1-5,13,-,-,TRBV2,TGTGCCAGCAGTGAACAGGGCGGAGAGCCCCAGCATTTT,CASSEQGGEPQHF
TRBJ1-1,14,-,-,TRBV5-1,TGCGCCAGCAGCCTACAGGGAGCCAACACTGAAGCTTTCTTT,CASSLQGANTEAFF
TRBJ1-5,14,-,TRBD1,TRBV6-1,TGTGCCAGCAGATTCTCAGGGGGATGGCAGCCCCAGCATTTT,CASRFSGGWQPQHF
TRBJ2-2,13,few,-,TRBV7-6,TGTGCCAGCAGCCCGGGAAACACCGGGGAGCTGTTTTTT,CASSPGNTGELFF